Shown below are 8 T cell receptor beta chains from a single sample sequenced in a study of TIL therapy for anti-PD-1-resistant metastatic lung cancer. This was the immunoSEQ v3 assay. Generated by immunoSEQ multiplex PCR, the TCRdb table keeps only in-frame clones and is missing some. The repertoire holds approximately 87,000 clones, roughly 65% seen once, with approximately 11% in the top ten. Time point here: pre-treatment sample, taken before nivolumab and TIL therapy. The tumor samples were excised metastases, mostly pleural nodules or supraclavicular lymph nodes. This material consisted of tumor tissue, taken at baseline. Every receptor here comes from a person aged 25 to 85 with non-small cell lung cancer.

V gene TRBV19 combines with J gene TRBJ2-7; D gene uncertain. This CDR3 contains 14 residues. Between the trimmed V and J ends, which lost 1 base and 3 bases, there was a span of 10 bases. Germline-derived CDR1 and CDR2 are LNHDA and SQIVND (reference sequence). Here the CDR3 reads CASSIGWQNYEQYF. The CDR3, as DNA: TGTGCCAGTAGTATAGGATGGCAGAACTACGAGCAGTACTTC.

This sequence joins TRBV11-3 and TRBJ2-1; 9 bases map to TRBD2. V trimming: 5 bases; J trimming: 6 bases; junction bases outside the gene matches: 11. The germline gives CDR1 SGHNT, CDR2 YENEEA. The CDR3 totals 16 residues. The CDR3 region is CASSPLSAGGPNEQFF. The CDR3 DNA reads TGTGCCAGCAGCCCACTCTCAGCGGGAGGCCCCAATGAGCAGTTCTTC.

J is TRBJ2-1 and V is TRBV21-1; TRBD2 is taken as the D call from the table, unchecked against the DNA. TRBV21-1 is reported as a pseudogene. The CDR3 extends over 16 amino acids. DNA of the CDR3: TGTGCCAGCAGCAGCGGGACTAGCGGGACCCCGAATGAGCAGTTCTTC. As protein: CASSSGTSGTPNEQFF.

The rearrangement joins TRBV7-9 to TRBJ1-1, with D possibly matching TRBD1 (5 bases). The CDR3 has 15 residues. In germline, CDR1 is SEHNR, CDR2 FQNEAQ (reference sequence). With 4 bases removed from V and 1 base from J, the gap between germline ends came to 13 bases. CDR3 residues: CASSWGDRQNTEAFF. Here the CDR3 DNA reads TGTGCCAGCAGCTGGGGCGACAGACAGAACACTGAAGCTTTCTTT.

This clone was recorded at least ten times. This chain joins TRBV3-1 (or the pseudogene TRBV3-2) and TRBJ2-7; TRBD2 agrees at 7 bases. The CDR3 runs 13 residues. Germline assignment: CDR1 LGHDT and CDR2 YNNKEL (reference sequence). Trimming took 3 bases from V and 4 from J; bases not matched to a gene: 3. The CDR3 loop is CASSHGRTYEQYF. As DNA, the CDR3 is TGTGCCAGCAGCCACGGGAGGACGTACGAGCAGTACTTC.

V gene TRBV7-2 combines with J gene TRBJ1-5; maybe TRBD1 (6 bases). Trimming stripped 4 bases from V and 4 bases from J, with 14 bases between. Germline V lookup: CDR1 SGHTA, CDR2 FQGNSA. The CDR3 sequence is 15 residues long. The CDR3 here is CASSYGGGSNQPQHF. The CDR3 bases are TGTGCCAGCAGCTACGGCGGGGGCAGTAATCAGCCCCAGCATTTT.

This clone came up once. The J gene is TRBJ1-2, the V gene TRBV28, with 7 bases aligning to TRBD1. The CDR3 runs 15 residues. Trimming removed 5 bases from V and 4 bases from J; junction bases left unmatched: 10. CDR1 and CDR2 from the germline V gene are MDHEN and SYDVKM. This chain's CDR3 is CASSNLGQLGYGYTF. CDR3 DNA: TGTGCCAGCAGTAACCTGGGACAGTTGGGCTATGGCTACACCTTC.

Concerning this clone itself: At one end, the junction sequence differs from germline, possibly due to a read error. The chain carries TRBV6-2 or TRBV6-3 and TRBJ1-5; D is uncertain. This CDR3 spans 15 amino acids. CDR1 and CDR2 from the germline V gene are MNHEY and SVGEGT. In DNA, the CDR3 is TGTGCCAGCAGTAACTCCGGCCCTAGCAATCAGCCCCAGCATTTT. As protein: CASSNSGPSNQPQHF.